These 22 T cell receptor beta chains were sequenced from one sample in a study of T cells after yellow fever vaccination (dated by TCRdb to about 2019). The treatment or condition label for this specimen denotes: live attenuated yellow fever vaccine strain. The protocol used for the library was 5' RACE. Sequenced on an Illumina HiSeq 2500. The public sequencing data were trimmed at Q25 with fastp and processed into clonotypes with MiXCR by TCRdb, which kept only in-frame beta chains. CDR3 protein sequences are deduplicated, and each keeps its most common genes and DNA. The sample profile shows 170,000 or so distinct CDR3 sequences; roughly 6.4% of them were found once. The top ten constitute nearly 3% of the sample. Material: CD4+ T cells sorted from PBMCs, obtained on the day of the first yellow fever vaccination. All receptors come from a man younger than 30 who received the YFV17D yellow fever vaccine.

In its sample, this clonotype was seen many times. The J gene is TRBJ2-5, the V gene TRBV7-3, with 8 bases identical to TRBD2. The CDR3 runs to 15 residues. CDR1 is SGHTA and CDR2 is FQGTGA in the germline V gene. J was trimmed by 5 bases and V by 0 bases; bases with no gene match: 5. The CDR3 DNA sequence: TGTGCCAGCAGCTTAACTAGCGGGGCAGGGGAGACCCAGTACTTC. This translates into CASSLTSGAGETQYF.

The V and J genes are TRBV19 and TRBJ1-1, with TRBD1 matching 8 bases. CDR3 length equals 14 residues. The germline V gene has CDR1 LNHDA and CDR2 SQIVND (reference sequence). Germline trimming cut 7 bases from V and 4 bases from J; bases unmatched to any gene: 8. The chain's CDR3 is CASTPQGVTTEAFF. CDR3 nucleotide sequence: TGTGCCAGTACGCCACAGGGGGTGACCACTGAAGCTTTCTTT.

The table lists this clonotype with many counts. The CDR3: CASSLDSLPGYF. In DNA, the CDR3 is TGTGCCAGCAGCTTAGATTCTTTGCCTGGGTATTTT. This chain uses TRBV11-2 with TRBJ2-3; the D is unclear. CDR1 is SGHAT, CDR2 FQNNGV, per germline. Trimming left V 0 bases short and J 14 bases short, with 12 bases between. CDR3 size: 12 residues. Looking up the rest from reference TRBV11-2 and TRBJ2-3 gives the full variable domain: EAGVAQSPRYKIIEKRQSVAFWCNPISGHATLYWYQQILGQGPKLLIQFQNNGVVDDSQLPKDRFSAERLKGVDSTLKIQPAKLEDSAVYLCASSLDSLPGYFGPGTRLTVL.

The chain recombines TRBV20-1 with TRBJ1-4; unclear D gene. Germline V gene data show CDR1 as DFQATT and CDR2 as SNEGSKA (reference sequence). Trimming took off 0 bases at V and 11 bases at J, with 16 bases between the two ends. CDR3 size: 14 residues. CDR3 coding DNA: TGCAGTGCTAGAGATCCGGGAGGAATCGGGAAACTGTTTTTT. Amino acids: CSARDPGGIGKLFF.

This clonotype was counted many times. CDR3: CASSSRREREQFF. The CDR3 DNA reads TGTGCCAGCAGTTCTCGCAGGGAACGTGAGCAGTTCTTC. The gene calls are TRBV6-5 and TRBJ2-1, with a tentative D call TRBD1 (5 bases). The CDR3 sequence is 13 residues long. V shed 4 bases and J shed 9 bases, with 13 bases lying between them. From germline, CDR1 is MNHEY and CDR2 SVGAGI.

In this sample, this clonotype turned up a few times. This sequence joins TRBV20-1 and TRBJ1-1, with D tentatively TRBD1 (6 bases). Germline V gene lookup returns CDR1 DFQATT and CDR2 SNEGSKA (reference sequence). The CDR3 is 12 residues long. The CDR3 DNA follows: TGCAGCGCTCAGACAGGGAACACTGAAGCTTTCTTT. Its protein is CSAQTGNTEAFF.

In its sample, this clonotype was seen a few times. This sequence joins TRBV10-3 and TRBJ2-1; 11 positions match TRBD2. The junction had 6 bases not matched to a gene; V was cut back by 6 bases and J by 8 bases. Germline-derived CDR1 and CDR2 are ENHRY and SYGVKD. The CDR3 is made up of 14 amino acids. The CDR3 DNA follows: TGTGCCATCAGGGGAACTAGCGGGGGCGATGAGCAGTTCTTC. Encoded protein: CAIRGTSGGDEQFF.

The chain recombines TRBV18 with TRBJ1-6; TRBD1 matches 7 bases. The ends lost 6 bases at V and 6 bases at J; junction bases unmatched: 14. CDR3 length equals 17 residues. Germline V gene lookup returns CDR1 KGHSH and CDR2 LQKENI. The CDR3 DNA reads TGTGCCAGCTCGAGACAGGGAATAACCGCGGGTAATTCACCCCTCCACTTT. Amino acid sequence: CASSRQGITAGNSPLHF.

Many counts were recorded for this clonotype. V gene TRBV5-8 combines with J gene TRBJ2-3, with a tentative D call TRBD1 (6 bases). In germline, CDR1 is SGHTS, CDR2 YDEGEE. The CDR3 extends over 14 amino acids. Trimming removed 4 bases at V and 1 base at J, with 10 bases between. CDR3: CASSTGTRTDTQYF. The CDR3 DNA follows: TGTGCCAGCAGCACCGGGACACGCACAGATACGCAGTATTTT. Supplemented by reference TRBV5-8 and TRBJ2-3, the full variable domain reads EAGVTQSPTHLIKTRGQQATLRCSPISGHTSVYWYQQALGLGLQFLLWYDEGEERNRGNFPPRFSGRQFPNYSSELNVNALELEDSALYLCASSTGTRTDTQYFGPGTRLTVL.

This clonotype was counted ten times or more. The rearrangement uses TRBV12-3 or TRBV12-4 and TRBJ2-7, with D possibly matching TRBD1 (6 bases). The ends were cut back, 2 bases at V and 3 bases at J, with 11 bases in the middle. CDR3 length equals 14 residues. CDR3 sequence: CASSLNREFYEQYF. The CDR3 DNA reads as TGTGCCAGCAGTTTAAACAGGGAGTTCTACGAGCAGTACTTC.

The chain employs TRBV5-1 and TRBJ2-2; weak D call: TRBD1 (6 bases). The CDR3 runs 15 residues. Trimming cost V 2 bases and J 6 bases, with 14 bases left between them. From germline, CDR1 is SGHRS and CDR2 YFSETQ. CDR3 in amino acids: CASSFVGGEAGELFF. The CDR3 DNA reads TGCGCCAGCAGCTTTGTAGGGGGAGAGGCCGGGGAGCTGTTTTTT.

This clonotype was counted many times. The chain couples TRBV18 to TRBJ1-2; the D is unclear. Germline values: CDR1 KGHSH, CDR2 LQKENI. The V end was cut by 3 bases, the J end by 1 base, with 9 bases between. The CDR3 has 14 residues. In nucleotides, the CDR3 is TGTGCCAGCTCACCGGAAGGAAATAACTATGGCTACACCTTC. This translates into CASSPEGNNYGYTF.

This clonotype has at least ten counts. The DNA of the CDR3 is TGTGCCAGCAGCTTGGCCCAGGGGTTGGTGAACACTGAAGCTTTCTTT. Its protein product is CASSLAQGLVNTEAFF. The genes are TRBV5-5 and TRBJ1-1; D is possibly TRBD1 (6 bases). The CDR3 runs 16 residues. Per the germline V gene, CDR1 is SGHKS and CDR2 is YYEKEE (reference sequence). Trimming took off 0 bases at V and 0 bases at J, with 12 bases between the two ends.

This clonotype showed up many times. The J gene is TRBJ1-1, the V gene TRBV5-1, with D maybe TRBD1 (5 bases). The germline gives CDR1 SGHRS, CDR2 YFSETQ. V dropped 0 bases and J dropped 1 base, with 10 bases sitting between them. The length of the CDR3 is 15 residues. The CDR3 nucleotides are TGCGCCAGCAGCTTGGAACAGGCGAAGAACACTGAAGCTTTCTTT. Amino acids: CASSLEQAKNTEAFF.

This clonotype was picked up a small number of times. This sequence joins TRBV5-1 and TRBJ2-3; 13 bases line up with TRBD2. The length of the CDR3 is 15 residues. Looked up from germline, CDR1 is SGHRS and CDR2 is YFSETQ. Trimming at V came to 4 bases and at J to 4 bases, leaving 3 bases not matched to a gene. The DNA for the CDR3 is TGCGCCAGCAGCCCCGGGACTAGCGGGGCAGATACGCAGTATTTT. Protein sequence: CASSPGTSGADTQYF.

This clonotype was recorded many times. The V call is TRBV7-2, the J call TRBJ2-5; maybe TRBD2 (7 bases). The V gene lost 0 bases and the J gene lost 5 bases, with 13 bases spanning the gap. Germline CDR1 SGHTA, CDR2 FQGNSA. This CDR3 has 15 amino acids. This CDR3 reads CASSLAGGPGETQYF. CDR3 in DNA: TGTGCCAGCAGCTTAGCGGGGGGGCCGGGTGAGACCCAGTACTTC. Full variable domain (rest looked up from reference TRBV7-2 and TRBJ2-5): GAGVSQSPSNKVTEKGKDVELRCDPISGHTALYWYRQSLGQGLEFLIYFQGNSAPDKSGLPSDRFSAERTGGSVSTLTIQRTQQEDSAVYLCASSLAGGPGETQYFGPGTRLLVL.

The sample holds a few counts of this clonotype. J is TRBJ2-7 and V is TRBV5-4, with D possibly being TRBD1 (5 bases). The CDR3 has 15 residues. Germline values: CDR1 SGHNT, CDR2 YYREEE (reference sequence). With 5 bases removed from V and 4 bases from J, the gap between germline ends came to 19 bases. The CDR3 reads CASSPGARLEYEQYV. CDR3 nucleotide sequence: TGTGCCAGCAGTCCTGGGGCCCGACTGGAATACGAGCAGTACGTC.

The rearrangement uses TRBV7-2 and TRBJ2-5, with TRBD2 identical over 11 bases. Per the germline V gene, CDR1 is SGHTA and CDR2 is FQGNSA. Trimming removed 2 bases from V and 1 base from J; junction bases left unmatched: 6. This CDR3 spans 17 amino acids. The CDR3 loop is CASSLIPLAGGQETQYF. The CDR3 DNA reads as TGTGCCAGCAGCTTAATCCCTCTAGCGGGGGGCCAAGAGACCCAGTACTTC.

The sample holds many counts of this clonotype. The chain's CDR3 is CASSLGVSYEQYF. The CDR3 coding sequence is TGTGCCAGCAGCTTAGGCGTTTCCTACGAGCAGTACTTC. This chain uses TRBV7-2 with TRBJ2-7; unclear D gene. Germline V gene sequence: CDR1 SGHTA, CDR2 FQGNSA. This CDR3 contains 13 residues. The V end was cut by 1 base, the J end by 1 base, with 5 bases between.

The chain joins TRBV6-2 or TRBV6-3 to TRBJ2-3, with TRBD2 as a possible D gene (5 bases). CDR3 length: 17 residues. CDR1 is MNHEY and CDR2 is SVGEGT in the germline V gene. Trimming shortened V by 2 bases and J by 0 bases, and 15 bases separated the two germline ends. The DNA of the CDR3 is TGTGCCAGCAGTTACGGGCGAGCTAGCCCCAGCACAGATACGCAGTATTTT. Translated, it gives CASSYGRASPSTDTQYF.

This clonotype was seen repeatedly, ten times or more. The chain carries TRBV12-3 or TRBV12-4 and TRBJ2-2; D tentatively reads TRBD1 or TRBD2 (5 bases each). Trimming took 8 bases from V and 4 from J, leaving 11 bases between them. This CDR3 region has 13 residues. CDR3 DNA: TGTGCCAGCTCCAGGGAGAGCACCGGGGAGCTGTTTTTT. Amino acid sequence: CASSRESTGELFF.

This clonotype was observed at least ten times. The chain recombines TRBV10-3 with TRBJ2-1; 9 nucleotides line up with TRBD2. The CDR3 is 14 amino acids. The V segment lost 11 bases and the J segment 13 bases; nucleotides outside the gene matches: 18. Per the germline V gene, CDR1 is ENHRY and CDR2 is SYGVKD. The DNA for the CDR3 is TGTGCCCTAAGTTCGGCGGGGGGGCCCGCCCCACAGTTCTTC. Its translation is CALSSAGGPAPQFF.